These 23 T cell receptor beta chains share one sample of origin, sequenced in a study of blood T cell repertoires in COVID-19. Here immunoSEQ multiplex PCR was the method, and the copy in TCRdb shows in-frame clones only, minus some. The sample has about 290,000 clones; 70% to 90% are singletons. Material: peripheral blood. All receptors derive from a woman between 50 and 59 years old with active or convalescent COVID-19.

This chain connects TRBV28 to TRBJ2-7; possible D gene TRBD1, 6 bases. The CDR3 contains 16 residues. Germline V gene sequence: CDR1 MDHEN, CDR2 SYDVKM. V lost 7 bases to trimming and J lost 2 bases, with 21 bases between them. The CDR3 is CASTNLLGGATYEQYF. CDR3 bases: TGTGCCAGCACCAATCTATTAGGGGGAGCGACCTACGAGCAGTACTTC. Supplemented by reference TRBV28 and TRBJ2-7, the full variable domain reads DVKVTQSSRYLVKRTGEKVFLECVQDMDHENMFWYRQDPGLGLRLIYFSYDVKMKEKGDIPEGYSVSREKKERFSLILESASTNQTSMYLCASTNLLGGATYEQYFGPGTRLTVT.

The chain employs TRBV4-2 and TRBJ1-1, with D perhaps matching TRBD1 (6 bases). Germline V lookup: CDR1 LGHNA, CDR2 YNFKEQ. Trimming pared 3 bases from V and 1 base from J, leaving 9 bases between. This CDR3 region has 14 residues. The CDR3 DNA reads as TGTGCCAGCAGCCAGACGACAGGGAACACTGAAGCTTTCTTT. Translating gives CASSQTTGNTEAFF.

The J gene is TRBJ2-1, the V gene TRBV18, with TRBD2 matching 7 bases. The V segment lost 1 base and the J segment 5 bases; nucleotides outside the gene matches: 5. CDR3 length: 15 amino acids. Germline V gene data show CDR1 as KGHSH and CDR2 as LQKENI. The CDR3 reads CASSPQAGDNNEQFF. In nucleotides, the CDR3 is TGTGCCAGCTCACCACAGGCGGGAGACAACAATGAGCAGTTCTTC.

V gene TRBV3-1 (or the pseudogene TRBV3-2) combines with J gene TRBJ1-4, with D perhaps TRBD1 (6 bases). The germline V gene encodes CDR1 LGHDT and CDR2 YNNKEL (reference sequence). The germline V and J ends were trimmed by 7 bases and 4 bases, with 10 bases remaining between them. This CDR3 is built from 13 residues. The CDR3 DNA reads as TGTGCCAGCACTACAGGGTTTAATGAAAAACTGTTTTTT. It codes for CASTTGFNEKLFF.

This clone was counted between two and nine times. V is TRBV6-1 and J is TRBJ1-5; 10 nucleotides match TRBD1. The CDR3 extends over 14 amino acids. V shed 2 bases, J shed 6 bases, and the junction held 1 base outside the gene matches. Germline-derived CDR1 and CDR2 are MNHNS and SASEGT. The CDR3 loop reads CASSERTGGQPQHF. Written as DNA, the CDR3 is TGTGCCAGCAGTGAAAGGACAGGGGGTCAGCCCCAGCATTTT.

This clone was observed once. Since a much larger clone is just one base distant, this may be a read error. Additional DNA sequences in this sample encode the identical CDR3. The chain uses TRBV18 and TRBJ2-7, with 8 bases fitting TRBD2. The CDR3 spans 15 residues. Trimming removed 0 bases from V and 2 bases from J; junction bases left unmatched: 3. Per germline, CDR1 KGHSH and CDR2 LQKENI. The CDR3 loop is CASSPPLAGTYEQYF. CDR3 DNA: TGTGCCAGCTCACCACCCCTAGCGGGTACCTACGAGCAGTACTTC.

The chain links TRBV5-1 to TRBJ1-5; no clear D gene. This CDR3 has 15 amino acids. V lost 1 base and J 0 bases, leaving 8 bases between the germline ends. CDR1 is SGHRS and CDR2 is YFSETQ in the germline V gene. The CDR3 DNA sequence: TGCGCCAGCAGCTTGCTCGGAGTTAGCAATCAGCCCCAGCATTTT. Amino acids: CASSLLGVSNQPQHF.

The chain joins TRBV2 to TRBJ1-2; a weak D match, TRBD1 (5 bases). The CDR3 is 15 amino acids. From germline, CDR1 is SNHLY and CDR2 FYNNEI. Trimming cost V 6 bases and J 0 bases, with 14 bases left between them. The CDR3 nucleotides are TGTGCCAGCAGCCGAACAGGCCCTGCTAACTATGGCTACACCTTC. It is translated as CASSRTGPANYGYTF.

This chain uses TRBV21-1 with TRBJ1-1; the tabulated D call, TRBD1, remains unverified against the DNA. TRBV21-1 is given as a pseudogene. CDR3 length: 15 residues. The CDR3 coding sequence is TGTGCCAGCCCGAACAGGGATTGCGAACCCACTGAAGCTTTCTTT. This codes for CASPNRDCEPTEAFF.

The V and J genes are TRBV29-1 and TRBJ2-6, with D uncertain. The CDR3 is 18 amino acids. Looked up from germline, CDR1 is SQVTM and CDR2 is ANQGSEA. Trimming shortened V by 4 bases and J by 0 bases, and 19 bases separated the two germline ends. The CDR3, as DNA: TGCAGCGTTGTTCTCTTCACAGAGCTGTACTCTGGGGCCAACGTCCTGACTTTC. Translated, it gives CSVVLFTELYSGANVLTF.

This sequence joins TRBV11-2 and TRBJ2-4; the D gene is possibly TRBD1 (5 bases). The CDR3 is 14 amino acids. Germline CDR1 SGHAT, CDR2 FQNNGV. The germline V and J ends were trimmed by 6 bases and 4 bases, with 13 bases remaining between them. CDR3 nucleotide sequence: TGTGCCAGCAGTGGGGCGGACGGAAAAAACATTCAGTACTTC. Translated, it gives CASSGADGKNIQYF.

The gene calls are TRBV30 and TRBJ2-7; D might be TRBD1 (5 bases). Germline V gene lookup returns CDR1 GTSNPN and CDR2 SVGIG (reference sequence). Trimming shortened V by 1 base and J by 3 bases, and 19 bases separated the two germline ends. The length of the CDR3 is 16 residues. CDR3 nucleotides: TGTGCCTGGAGTGGAATCCAGGGCCTCCCTCACTACGAGCAGTACTTC. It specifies CAWSGIQGLPHYEQYF.

The CDR3 DNA reads TGCGCCAGCAGCCAGGAGGCGAAAGGGGAAAAACTGTTTTTT. Translation: CASSQEAKGEKLFF. The chain uses TRBV5-1 and TRBJ1-4; D unresolved. CDR3 length: 14 residues. Germline V CDR1 and CDR2: SGHRS, YFSETQ. Trimming took off 4 bases at V and 8 bases at J, with 15 bases between the two ends.

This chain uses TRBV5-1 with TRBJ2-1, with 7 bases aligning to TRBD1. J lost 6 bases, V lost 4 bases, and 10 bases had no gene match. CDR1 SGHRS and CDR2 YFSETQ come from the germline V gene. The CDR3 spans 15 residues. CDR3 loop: CASSLGTAAGNEQFF. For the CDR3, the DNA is TGCGCCAGCAGCCTCGGGACAGCAGCAGGCAATGAGCAGTTCTTC. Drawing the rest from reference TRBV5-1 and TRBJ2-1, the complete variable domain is KAGVTQTPRYLIKTRGQQVTLSCSPISGHRSVSWYQQTPGQGLQFLFEYFSETQRNKGNFPGRFSGRQFSNSRSEMNVSTLELGDSALYLCASSLGTAAGNEQFFGPGTRLTVL.

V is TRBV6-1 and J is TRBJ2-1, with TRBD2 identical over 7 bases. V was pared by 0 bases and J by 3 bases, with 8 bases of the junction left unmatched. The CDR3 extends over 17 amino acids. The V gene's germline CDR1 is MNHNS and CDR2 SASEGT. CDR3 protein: CASSEAPPSGYYNEQFF. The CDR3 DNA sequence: TGTGCCAGCAGTGAAGCCCCCCCTAGCGGATACTACAATGAGCAGTTCTTC.

This CDR3 is CASRNISGRGNEQFF. In DNA form, the CDR3 reads TGTGCCAGCAGAAATATTAGCGGGAGAGGTAATGAGCAGTTCTTC. V usage is TRBV5-4 and J usage is TRBJ2-1, with 9 bases identical to TRBD2. J lost 7 bases, V lost 5 bases, and 10 bases had no gene match. CDR1 and CDR2 (germline): SGHNT, YYREEE (reference sequence). The CDR3 loop spans 15 amino acids. The full variable domain, completed using reference TRBV5-4 and TRBJ2-1, is ETGVTQSPTHLIKTRGQQVTLRCSSQSGHNTVSWYQQALGQGPQFIFQYYREEENGRGNFPPRFSGLQFPNYSSELNVNALELDDSALYLCASRNISGRGNEQFFGPGTRLTVL.

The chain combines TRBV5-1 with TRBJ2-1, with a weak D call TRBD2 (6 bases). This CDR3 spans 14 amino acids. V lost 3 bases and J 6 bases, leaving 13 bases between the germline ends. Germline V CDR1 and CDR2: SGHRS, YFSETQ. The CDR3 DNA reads TGCGCCAGCAGCTCCCGGGAGTCGGGCAATGAGCAGTTCTTC. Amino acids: CASSSRESGNEQFF.

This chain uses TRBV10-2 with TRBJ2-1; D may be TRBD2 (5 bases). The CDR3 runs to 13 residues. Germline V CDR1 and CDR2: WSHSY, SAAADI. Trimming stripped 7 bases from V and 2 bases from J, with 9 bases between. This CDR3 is CASMRLPYNEQFF. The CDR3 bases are TGCGCCAGCATGAGACTACCCTACAATGAGCAGTTCTTC.

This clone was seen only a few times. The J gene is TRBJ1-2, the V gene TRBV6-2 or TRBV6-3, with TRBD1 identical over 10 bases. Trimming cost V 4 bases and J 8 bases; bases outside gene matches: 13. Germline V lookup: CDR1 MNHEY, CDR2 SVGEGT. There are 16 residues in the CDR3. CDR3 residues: CASSSGTGALRWGYTF. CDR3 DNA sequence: TGTGCCAGCAGTTCCGGGACAGGGGCTCTCAGGTGGGGCTACACCTTC.

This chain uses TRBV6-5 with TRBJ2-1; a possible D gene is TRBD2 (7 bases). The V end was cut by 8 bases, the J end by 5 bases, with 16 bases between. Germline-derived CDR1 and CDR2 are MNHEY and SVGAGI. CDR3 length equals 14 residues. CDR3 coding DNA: TGTGCCAGCGGGGGCGGGAGCTTTAACAATGAGCAGTTCTTC. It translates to CASGGGSFNNEQFF.

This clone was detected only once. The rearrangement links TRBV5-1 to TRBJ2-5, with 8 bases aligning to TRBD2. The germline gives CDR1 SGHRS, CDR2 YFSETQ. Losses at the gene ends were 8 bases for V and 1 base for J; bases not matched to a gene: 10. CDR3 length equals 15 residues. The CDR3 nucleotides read TGCGCCAGTACCGGGGTAGCGGGACTCCAAGAGACCCAGTACTTC. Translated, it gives CASTGVAGLQETQYF.

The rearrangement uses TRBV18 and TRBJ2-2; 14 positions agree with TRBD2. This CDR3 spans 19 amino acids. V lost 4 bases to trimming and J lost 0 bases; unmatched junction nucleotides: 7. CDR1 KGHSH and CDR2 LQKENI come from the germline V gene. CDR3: CASSLKGLAGVPNTGELFF. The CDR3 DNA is TGTGCCAGCTCACTCAAGGGACTAGCGGGAGTCCCGAACACCGGGGAGCTGTTTTTT.

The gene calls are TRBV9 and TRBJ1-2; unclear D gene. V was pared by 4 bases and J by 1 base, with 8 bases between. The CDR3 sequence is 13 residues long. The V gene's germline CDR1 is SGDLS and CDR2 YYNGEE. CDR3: CASSSRLNYGYTF. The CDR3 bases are TGTGCCAGCAGCTCCCGTCTTAACTATGGCTACACCTTC.